Listed below are T cell receptor beta chains from one sample, sequenced in a study of blood T cells in healthy people across ages. TCRdb analysed the 5' RACE reads with MiXCR anew, one entry per CDR3 protein. This sample yields around 700,000 distinct CDR3 sequences, of which more than 20% are seen a single time; more than 8.5% belongs to the top ten. This same sample was also part of a study on T cells of mothers and their children.

The sample was blood. The receptors originated from a boy between 5 and 17 years old in good health. Each CDR3 is given with its conserved first and last residue. The order of the fields is J gene, clone size, V gene, D gene, CDR3 length, CDR3 DNA, CDR3 protein. D genes are given only for firm matches. Clone size is stated in some rows and not others, as once, few, many or a class when expanded.

>TRBJ2-3|-|TRBV20-1|TRBD1|15
TGCAGTGCTAGAGATGATAGAGGGGGCGCAGATACGCAGTATTTT
CSARDDRGGADTQYF
>TRBJ2-5|-|TRBV28|TRBD1|15
TGTGCCAGCGACAATACAGGGGCGATCCAAGAGACCCAGTACTTC
CASDNTGAIQETQYF
>TRBJ1-1|-|TRBV11-2|-|15
TGTGCCAGCAGCGTCACCTCATGGACAGCCTCTGAAGCTTTCTTT
CASSVTSWTASEAFF
>TRBJ2-5|few|TRBV28|-|14
TGTGCCAGCTCGGGGCTGAAAAGCCAAGAGACCCAGTACTTC
CASSGLKSQETQYF
>TRBJ2-5|-|TRBV11-2|TRBD2|15
TGTGCCAGCAGCTCCCCCCGGGGGGTACAAGAGACCCAGTACTTC
CASSSPRGVQETQYF
>TRBJ2-5|-|TRBV20-1|TRBD1|14
TGCAGTGCTAGAGAAGGACAGGGCGGTGGGGCCCAGTACTTC
CSAREGQGGGAQYF
>TRBJ2-1|-|TRBV7-2|TRBD2|15
TGTGCCAGCAGATCGACCGGGACTAGCCACAATGAGCAGTTCTTC
CASRSTGTSHNEQFF
>TRBJ1-6|few|TRBV7-7|-|13
TGTGCTAGCAGCTTAGGGAGAGGATCACCCCTCCACTTT
CASSLGRGSPLHF
>TRBJ2-4|-|TRBV28|-|16
TGTGCCAGCAGTTTGTGGGGGGCTCTAGCCAAAAACATTCAGTACTTC
CASSLWGALAKNIQYF
>TRBJ1-1|-|TRBV7-9|-|12
TGTGCCAGCAGCTTACTAGTAGATGAAGCTTTCTTT
CASSLLVDEAFF
>TRBJ2-7|few|TRBV7-8|TRBD1|14
TGTGCCAGCAGCCTAGACAGGGGTGAGCTCGAGCAGTACTTC
CASSLDRGELEQYF
>TRBJ2-5|few|TRBV7-3|TRBD2|15
TGTGCCAGCAGCTCGTACGGGGGGGCACAAGAGACCCAGTACTTC
CASSSYGGAQETQYF
>TRBJ1-4|-|TRBV4-3|-|15
TGCGCCAGCAGCCAAGATCCGGAACAGCTTGAAAAACTGTTTTTT
CASSQDPEQLEKLFF
>TRBJ2-1|few|TRBV10-3|-|17
TGTGCCATCAGTCCCACCGGAGGGCAGGGGAGCTACAATGAGCAGTTCTTC
CAISPTGGQGSYNEQFF
>TRBJ2-7|-|TRBV20-1|-|17
TGCAGTGCTAGAGATAGGGGGGGGCGGGAGATAATATACGAGCAGTACTTC
CSARDRGGREIIYEQYF
>TRBJ2-5|-|TRBV3-1|TRBD2|15
TGTGCCAGCAGCCCCAGGACTAGCGGGGCAGAGACCCAGTACTTC
CASSPRTSGAETQYF
>TRBJ2-5|-|TRBV11-2|-|13
TGTGCCAGCAGCTTAGGACCCTCCGAGACCCAGTACTTC
CASSLGPSETQYF
>TRBJ2-1|-|TRBV3-1|TRBD2|17
TGTGCCAGCAGCCAAGATCACGAGCGGGAGGGCCTGGATGAGCAGTTCTTC
CASSQDHEREGLDEQFF
>TRBJ2-7|once|TRBV5-1|-|15
TGCGCCAGCAGCGGACACTCAGGGCACTCCTACGAGCAGTACTTC
CASSGHSGHSYEQYF
>TRBJ2-7|few|TRBV4-2|TRBD2|15
TGTGCCATCTCCCCACTAGCGGGGGGACGCTACGAGCAGTACTTC
CAISPLAGGRYEQYF
>TRBJ2-5|-|TRBV12-3/TRBV12-4|TRBD2|20
TGTGCCAGCAGTTTAGACAGCGGGGGCAGCGGGGGGGACTACCAAGAGACCCAGTACTTC
CASSLDSGGSGGDYQETQYF
>TRBJ1-2|-|TRBV6-5|-|13
TGTGCCAGCAGTTACCGGGGAGAGGATGGCTACACCTTC
CASSYRGEDGYTF
>TRBJ2-7|many|TRBV3-1|-|13
TGCGCCAGCAGCCAAGATGGGGGCTACGAGCAGTACTTC
CASSQDGGYEQYF
>TRBJ2-5|few|TRBV10-3|-|13
TGTGCCATCAGCCCCGGGCAGGGAGAGACCCAGTACTTC
CAISPGQGETQYF
>TRBJ1-1|-|TRBV5-1|-|15
TGCGCCAGCAGCTTGGAATTCCTAGTGAACACTGAAGCTTTCTTT
CASSLEFLVNTEAFF
>TRBJ2-4|few|TRBV10-3|TRBD2|15
TGTGCCATCAGTCCGGGACTAGCGTCCAAAAACACTCAGTACTTC
CAISPGLASKNTQYF
>TRBJ1-2|-|TRBV20-1|TRBD1|15
TGCAGTGCTCTTTCTTCGGACAGGCTTAACTATGGCTACACCTTC
CSALSSDRLNYGYTF
>TRBJ2-1|few|TRBV28|-|11
TGTGCCAGCAGTTTATTATATGAGCAGTTCTTC
CASSLLYEQFF
>TRBJ1-1|-|TRBV14|-|15
TGTGCCAGCAGCGAAAAGGACGGGACCAACACTGAAGCTTTCTTT
CASSEKDGTNTEAFF
>TRBJ2-1|few|TRBV3-1|TRBD2|15
TGTGCCAGCAGCCAGGGTAGCGGGAGCTATAATGAGCAGTTCTTC
CASSQGSGSYNEQFF
>TRBJ2-3|few|TRBV7-6|-|13
TGTGCCAGCGGTCCCCCAGGGGCAGATACGCAGTATTTT
CASGPPGADTQYF
>TRBJ2-7|once|TRBV12-3/TRBV12-4|-|12
TGTGCCAGCCGAGGTCCGGCGGACGAGCAGTACTTC
CASRGPADEQYF
>TRBJ2-2|-|TRBV4-2|-|15
TGTGCCAGCAGCCAAGACAGGGGGGTCACCGGGGAGCTGTTTTTT
CASSQDRGVTGELFF
>TRBJ1-1|few|TRBV29-1|TRBD1|15
TGCAGCGTTGAGTACAGGGGGCGTTTGGGGACTGAAGCTTTCTTT
CSVEYRGRLGTEAFF
>TRBJ2-1|few|TRBV6-6|TRBD2|16
TGTGCCAGCAGTTATATACTAGCGGGGGACTACAATGAGCAGTTCTTC
CASSYILAGDYNEQFF
>TRBJ2-1|-|TRBV6-1|-|13
TGTGCCAGCAGAATAGGAAGCGGCAATGAGCAGTTCTTC
CASRIGSGNEQFF
>TRBJ1-4|few|TRBV19|-|15
TGTGCCAGTAGTACTCGGTTGCAGGGCGGTGAAAAACTGTTTTTT
CASSTRLQGGEKLFF
>TRBJ2-1|-|TRBV29-1|TRBD2|17
TGCAGCGGTCTCGGACTAGCGGGAGGGCCGGCCTACAATGAGCAGTTCTTC
CSGLGLAGGPAYNEQFF
>TRBJ2-1|few|TRBV2|-|14
TGTGCCAGCCAAGGGGAGAGCTCCTACAATGAGCAGTTCTTC
CASQGESSYNEQFF
>TRBJ2-1|few|TRBV7-9|TRBD2|13
TGTGCCAGCCGGACTAGCGGTCACAATGAGCAGTTCTTC
CASRTSGHNEQFF
>TRBJ2-1|-|TRBV24-1|-|14
TGTGCCACCAGTGATTTCACGGGGGTCGGTGAGCAGTTCTTC
CATSDFTGVGEQFF
>TRBJ2-1|many|TRBV7-3|-|15
TGTGCCAGCAGCGCGCAGGGAGGAGACTACAATGAGCAGTTCTTC
CASSAQGGDYNEQFF
>TRBJ2-5|many|TRBV7-9|-|13
TGTGCCAGCAGCTTGGGGGTACAAGAGACCCAGTACTTC
CASSLGVQETQYF